These 19 T cell receptor beta chains were sequenced from one sample in a study of T cell repertoires in cytomegalovirus infection (dated by TCRdb to between 2017 and 2020). The data were produced on an Illumina HiSeq 1500. The public reads were reprocessed in TCRdb via fastp at Q25 and MiXCR, keeping in-frame beta chains. Each entry merges the rows of one CDR3 protein and shows their most common DNA and genes. In this sample the table shows fewer than 250,000 distinct CDR3 sequences, approximately 24% of which occur a single time. The ten top clones hold approximately 18% of the sample. The specimen sequenced was CD8+ T cells from PBMCs. The receptors were gathered from a human donor in good health (CMV status not recorded). Some clones in this sample may be carry-over from other donors' samples.

The sample holds a few counts of this clonotype. The chain is built from TRBV13 and TRBJ2-7, with a weak D call TRBD1 (5 bases). V shed 3 bases and J shed 4 bases, with 13 bases lying between them. CDR1 and CDR2 from the germline V gene are PRHDT and FYEKMQ (reference sequence). The CDR3 extends over 14 amino acids. The CDR3 sequence: CASSFRDGVYEQYF. In DNA, the CDR3 is TGTGCCAGCAGCTTCAGGGATGGAGTATACGAGCAGTACTTC.

The chain couples TRBV6-2 or TRBV6-3 to TRBJ2-7; D unclear. Germline values: CDR1 MNHEY, CDR2 SVGEGT. Between the trimmed V and J ends, which lost 2 bases and 2 bases, there was a span of 13 bases. The CDR3 contains 15 residues. CDR3 nucleotide sequence: TGTGCCAGCAGTTACCGGACGGCAGGAACCTACGAGCAGTACTTC. Translation gives CASSYRTAGTYEQYF.

J is TRBJ2-7 and V is TRBV29-1; possibly TRBD1 for D (6 bases). Germline V gene sequence: CDR1 SQVTM, CDR2 ANQGSEA. Trimming pared 6 bases from V and 2 bases from J, leaving 14 bases between. The CDR3 length is 13 residues. The CDR3 DNA follows: TGCAGCGTCACGGACAGAAACGCCTACGAGCAGTACTTC. It codes for CSVTDRNAYEQYF.

This clonotype was seen ten or more times. The chain employs TRBV7-9 and TRBJ2-1; D is perhaps TRBD1 or TRBD2 (5 bases each). Looked up from germline, CDR1 is SEHNR and CDR2 is FQNEAQ (reference sequence). V was pared by 3 bases and J by 9 bases, with 9 bases between. The CDR3 runs to 12 residues. This CDR3 reads CASSFGGAEQFF. The CDR3 DNA reads as TGTGCCAGCAGCTTTGGGGGTGCTGAGCAGTTCTTC.

This clonotype was counted only a few times. The V gene is TRBV4-1, the J gene TRBJ2-5; 11 bases map to TRBD1. Germline lookup yields CDR1 MGHRA and CDR2 YSYEKL. The CDR3 totals 15 residues. The V segment lost 1 base and the J segment 4 bases; nucleotides outside the gene matches: 2. The CDR3 DNA sequence: TGCGCCAGCAGCCAAGTCGGGACAGGGGGAGAGACCCAGTACTTC. Translation: CASSQVGTGGETQYF.

This clonotype was picked up a small number of times. The CDR3 nucleotides read TGTGCCAGCAGCTTTGCCGGACAGGGCTACGAGCAGTACTTC. Protein sequence: CASSFAGQGYEQYF. V and J are TRBV7-2 and TRBJ2-7; TRBD1 aligns across 8 bases. This CDR3 is built from 14 residues. V was clipped by 3 bases and J by 3 bases; unmatched bases: 4. The V gene's germline CDR1 is SGHTA and CDR2 FQGNSA. Filled out from reference TRBV7-2 and TRBJ2-7, the complete variable domain reads GAGVSQSPSNKVTEKGKDVELRCDPISGHTALYWYRQSLGQGLEFLIYFQGNSAPDKSGLPSDRFSAERTGGSVSTLTIQRTQQEDSAVYLCASSFAGQGYEQYFGPGTRLTVT.

There are many counts of this clonotype. This rearrangement joins TRBV7-6 to TRBJ2-1; 9 bases line up with TRBD2. The CDR3 contains 19 residues. Germline CDR1 is SGHVS and CDR2 is FNYEAQ. V gave up 5 bases and J gave up 3 bases; unmatched junction bases: 17. The CDR3 loop reads CASSASGTSFPSNYNEQFF. CDR3 bases: TGTGCCAGCAGCGCCTCCGGGACTAGCTTCCCTTCGAACTACAATGAGCAGTTCTTC.

Only one count was recorded for this clonotype. The chain combines TRBV29-1 with TRBJ2-3; D possibly corresponds to TRBD2 (7 bases). Trimming took 4 bases from V and 4 from J, leaving 12 bases between them. From germline, CDR1 is SQVTM and CDR2 ANQGSEA. This CDR3 comprises 13 residues. The CDR3 spells CSVGGGPADTQYF. Here the CDR3 DNA reads TGCAGCGTTGGGGGGGGGCCCGCAGATACGCAGTATTTT.

This clonotype came up a few times. The V and J genes are TRBV7-3 and TRBJ2-1; D gene uncertain. Trimming cost V 6 bases and J 10 bases, with 19 bases left between them. The germline V gene encodes CDR1 SGHTA and CDR2 FQGTGA. CDR3 length: 14 amino acids. The CDR3 DNA reads TGTGCCAGCAGTCCTTACTCGGGCGATGTGGAGCAGTTCTTC. This encodes CASSPYSGDVEQFF.

This clonotype has just a few counts. V gene TRBV7-6 combines with J gene TRBJ1-5; no firm D call. The germline V and J ends were trimmed by 1 base and 5 bases, with 9 bases remaining between them. Germline V gives CDR1 SGHVS, CDR2 FNYEAQ. This CDR3 has 14 residues. CDR3 region: CASSLEVHDQPQHF. In DNA form, the CDR3 reads TGTGCCAGCAGCTTAGAGGTACATGATCAGCCCCAGCATTTT.

This clonotype was counted many times. The J gene is TRBJ1-2, the V gene TRBV29-1, with D uncertain. Trimming took off 3 bases at V and 3 bases at J, with 8 bases between the two ends. The CDR3 totals 12 residues. Germline assignment: CDR1 SQVTM and CDR2 ANQGSEA. CDR3 nucleotide sequence: TGCAGCGTTGATCTGAGGGACTATGGCTACACCTTC. It codes for CSVDLRDYGYTF.

V usage is TRBV4-2 and J usage is TRBJ2-3; weak D call: TRBD2 (5 bases). Germline CDR1 is LGHNA and CDR2 is YNFKEQ. The V gene lost 0 bases and the J gene lost 0 bases, with 22 bases spanning the gap. This CDR3 region has 20 residues. The CDR3 coding sequence is TGTGCCAGCAGCCAAGAAACTAGAGGTCTGGGAACCCCGAGCACAGATACGCAGTATTTT. It yields the protein CASSQETRGLGTPSTDTQYF.

This chain links TRBV13 with TRBJ2-7; D not certain. Germline CDR1 is PRHDT and CDR2 is FYEKMQ (reference sequence). The germline V and J ends were trimmed by 5 bases and 0 bases, with 5 bases remaining between them. This CDR3 region has 12 residues. CDR3 in DNA: TGTGCCAGCAGCAATATCTCCTACGAGCAGTACTTC. Its protein product is CASSNISYEQYF.

There are many counts of this clonotype. The chain has TRBV7-8 and TRBJ2-6, with D possibly TRBD2 on 7 matching bases. The germline CDR1 and CDR2 sequences are SGHVS and FQNEAQ. This CDR3 is built from 15 residues. Written as DNA, the CDR3 is TGTGCTGCCCGGGGGGCGTTGGCTGGGGCCAACGTCCTGACTTTC. Translated, it gives CAARGALAGANVLTF.

The chain has TRBV7-8 and TRBJ1-6, with TRBD1 identical over 10 bases. This CDR3 spans 16 amino acids. Unmatched junction bases numbered 11, after V lost 5 bases and J lost 10 bases. Germline V lookup: CDR1 SGHVS, CDR2 FQNEAQ. The CDR3 protein is CASSPIAGTGESPLHF. CDR3 bases: TGTGCCAGCAGCCCTATAGCCGGGACAGGGGAATCACCCCTCCACTTT.

This sequence joins TRBV7-8 and TRBJ2-1; tentatively, D is TRBD2 (6 bases). Looked up from germline, CDR1 is SGHVS and CDR2 is FQNEAQ. This CDR3 comprises 16 residues. Trimming shortened V by 5 bases and J by 3 bases, and 17 bases separated the two germline ends. The CDR3 loop reads CASSLGTSSVYNEQFF. CDR3 nucleotides: TGTGCCAGCAGCCTCGGGACTTCGTCTGTCTACAATGAGCAGTTCTTC.

This clonotype has a count of ten or more. The chain links TRBV7-6 to TRBJ2-7; D unclear. The CDR3 is 11 amino acids. V was cut by 6 bases and J by 3 bases, with 6 bases left in between. The germline V gene has CDR1 SGHVS and CDR2 FNYEAQ. The CDR3 here is CASSDGYEQYF. As DNA, the CDR3 is TGTGCCAGCAGTGATGGCTACGAGCAGTACTTC.

Note on this clonotype: Since a much larger clone is just one base distant, this may be a read error. The chain links TRBV7-6 to TRBJ1-1; no definite D call. Germline CDR1 reads SGHVS; CDR2 reads FNYEAQ. The CDR3 runs 14 residues. The CDR3 sequence is CAGSPPGTLTEAFF. CDR3 DNA: TGTGCCGGCAGTCCCCCGGGTACGCTCACTGAAGCTTTCTTT.

The chain uses TRBV7-8 and TRBJ2-3, with unresolved D. V lost 6 bases and J 6 bases, leaving 19 bases between the germline ends. Germline values: CDR1 SGHVS, CDR2 FQNEAQ. This CDR3 region has 15 residues. The CDR3 sequence is CASRVRRTPGDTQYF. CDR3 sequence (DNA): TGTGCCAGCAGGGTCCGTAGGACCCCTGGGGATACGCAGTATTTT.